The 32 T cell receptor beta chains reported below all come from one sample, sequenced in a study of T cell repertoires in cytomegalovirus infection. What these receptors recognize is not known. A single record per CDR3 protein comes from TCRdb applying MiXCR to the reads. This sample carries fewer than 1,000,000 distinct CDR3 sequences, 31% of them seen once, and the ten largest clones take 11% to 15%. Sequencing used cultured CD8+ T cells from PBMCs, obtained from culture after CMV antigen stimulation. The receptors originated from a human donor in good health (CMV status not recorded). Some clones in this sample may be carry-over from other donors' samples.

This chain links TRBV27 with TRBJ2-1, with 7 bases lining up with TRBD2. With V trimmed by 5 bases and J by 9 bases, 13 bases remained unmatched. The CDR3 runs 15 residues. CDR1 is MNHEY, CDR2 SMNVEV, per germline (reference sequence). Here the CDR3 reads CASSPSGEGLVEQFF. The CDR3 coding sequence is TGTGCCAGCAGTCCAAGCGGGGAAGGGCTAGTTGAGCAGTTCTTC.

This clonotype was seen only a few times. This chain connects TRBV4-1 to TRBJ1-5; 7 bases are shared with TRBD1. From germline, CDR1 is MGHRA and CDR2 YSYEKL. V dropped 1 base and J dropped 6; count of bases not matched to a gene: 3. This CDR3 spans 14 amino acids. DNA for the CDR3: TGCGCCAGCAGCCAAGGCAGGGGGAGTCAGCCCCAGCATTTT. Translating gives CASSQGRGSQPQHF.

CDR3 amino acids: CASTAQPGSYGFFNTEAFF. The CDR3 nucleotides read TGTGCCAGTACCGCTCAACCTGGGTCTTACGGCTTTTTCAACACTGAAGCTTTCTTT. The genes are TRBV19 and TRBJ1-1; D call uncertain. Trimming took off 7 bases at V and 2 bases at J, with 29 bases between the two ends. This CDR3 region has 19 residues. Looked up from germline, CDR1 is LNHDA and CDR2 is SQIVND (reference sequence).

The chain uses TRBV9 and TRBJ2-6; D unclear. V was shortened by 0 bases and J by 1 base, with 14 bases between the two germline ends. Germline V gene sequence: CDR1 SGDLS, CDR2 YYNGEE. This CDR3 region has 18 residues. CDR3 region: CASSVDSGRVSGANVLTF. In DNA form, the CDR3 reads TGTGCCAGCAGCGTAGACTCCGGACGAGTATCTGGGGCCAACGTCCTGACTTTC.

There are many counts of this clonotype. The chain is built from TRBV11-2 and TRBJ1-1; tentatively, D is TRBD1 (5 bases). Germline CDR1 reads SGHAT; CDR2 reads FQNNGV. Trimming stripped 2 bases from V and 1 base from J, with 17 bases between. The CDR3 covers 17 residues. The CDR3 reads CASSLWGGGRTNTEAFF. The CDR3 DNA sequence: TGTGCCAGCAGCTTATGGGGCGGGGGGAGGACGAACACTGAAGCTTTCTTT.

This clonotype was counted at least ten times. Written as DNA, the CDR3 is TGTGCCATCAGTGATTCCCTGGACAGGGAAGCTTTCTTT. Its protein is CAISDSLDREAFF. The chain combines TRBV10-3 with TRBJ1-1, with TRBD1 matching 7 bases. CDR1 and CDR2 from the germline V gene are ENHRY and SYGVKD. This CDR3 region has 13 residues. The V gene end was trimmed by 3 bases and the J gene end by 8 bases; junction bases not matched to a gene: 6.

The V call is TRBV12-3 or TRBV12-4, the J call TRBJ1-4, with D tentatively TRBD1 (5 bases). Trimming took off 3 bases at V and 2 bases at J, with 10 bases between the two ends. The CDR3 is 15 residues long. The CDR3 protein is CASSLGPNTNEKLFF. Here the CDR3 DNA reads TGTGCCAGCAGTTTGGGGCCCAATACTAATGAAAAACTGTTTTTT.

This clonotype has ten or more counts. This chain links TRBV7-8 with TRBJ1-3; D is perhaps TRBD1 (5 bases). Germline CDR1 and CDR2: SGHVS and FQNEAQ. Trimming shortened V by 5 bases and J by 0 bases, and 11 bases separated the two germline ends. This CDR3 is 15 amino acids long. The CDR3 DNA reads as TGTGCCAGCAGCACTACGACAGTCTCTGGAAACACCATATATTTT. Residues: CASSTTTVSGNTIYF.

This clonotype appeared a few times. This chain joins TRBV12-3 or TRBV12-4 and TRBJ2-5; the match to TRBD2 covers 11 bases. The J segment lost 4 bases and the V segment lost 5 bases, leaving 9 bases of the junction unmatched. The CDR3 has 16 residues. Here the CDR3 reads CASSPTSGAQGETQYF. The DNA of the CDR3 is TGTGCCAGCAGTCCGACTAGCGGGGCACAAGGAGAGACCCAGTACTTC.

This clonotype was counted ten times or more. V usage is TRBV11-3 and J usage is TRBJ2-1; TRBD1 matches 9 bases. Germline trimming cut 2 bases from V and 9 bases from J; bases unmatched to any gene: 8. Germline lookup yields CDR1 SGHNT and CDR2 YENEEA. This CDR3 comprises 15 residues. For the CDR3, the DNA is TGTGCCAGCAGCTTAATGGGACAGGGTAACGGTGAGCAGTTCTTC. Amino acids: CASSLMGQGNGEQFF.

V gene TRBV6-5 combines with J gene TRBJ2-3, with D perhaps matching TRBD1 or TRBD2 (5 bases each). Trimming took 0 bases from V and 2 from J, leaving 15 bases between them. The CDR3 has 17 residues. Per the germline V gene, CDR1 is MNHEY and CDR2 is SVGAGI. For the CDR3, the DNA is TGTGCCAGCAGTTACTCTGAGCCGGGACCAGACACAGATACGCAGTATTTT. Translating gives CASSYSEPGPDTDTQYF.

This clonotype appeared a few times. The chain has TRBV11-3 and TRBJ2-2; 9 nucleotides agree with TRBD1. This CDR3 comprises 14 residues. Trimming removed 5 bases from V and 7 bases from J; junction bases left unmatched: 5. CDR1 and CDR2 from the germline V gene are SGHNT and YENEEA. The chain's CDR3 is CASSKGQGNGELFF. CDR3 nucleotide sequence: TGTGCCAGCAGCAAAGGACAGGGGAACGGGGAGCTGTTTTTT.

This clonotype was picked up a small number of times. The CDR3 sequence is CASIPQERKTEAFF. The DNA of the CDR3 is TGTGCCAGCATCCCCCAGGAACGGAAAACTGAAGCTTTCTTT. The V call is TRBV12-3 or TRBV12-4, the J call TRBJ1-1; D unresolved. With 7 bases removed from V and 5 bases from J, the gap between germline ends came to 17 bases. The CDR3 has 14 residues.

This clonotype has just a few counts. The V gene is TRBV7-6, the J gene TRBJ1-2, with 7 bases matching TRBD1. Germline V gene lookup returns CDR1 SGHVS and CDR2 FNYEAQ. This CDR3 is built from 15 residues. J gave up 5 bases and V 5 bases, and 11 bases lay outside the gene matches. The CDR3 nucleotides read TGTGCCAGCAGCGCAGAGGGGGCTTCCTTTTATGGCTACACCTTC. This gives the protein CASSAEGASFYGYTF.

V gene TRBV27 combines with J gene TRBJ1-2; 7 positions agree with TRBD1. Germline V CDR1 and CDR2: MNHEY, SMNVEV (reference sequence). V lost 6 bases to trimming and J lost 0 bases; unmatched junction nucleotides: 10. The CDR3 is 16 residues long. CDR3 in DNA: TGTGCCAGCAGCACGCCGGGACAGATAGCTAACTATGGCTACACCTTC. Translating gives CASSTPGQIANYGYTF.

The chain combines TRBV7-9 with TRBJ2-3; TRBD1 aligns across 7 bases. Germline V CDR1 and CDR2: SEHNR, FQNEAQ (reference sequence). With 0 bases clipped from V and 6 bases from J, the junction kept 12 bases outside the gene matches. The CDR3 sequence is 17 residues long. CDR3 residues: CASSLARGLVTPDTQYF. The CDR3 DNA is TGTGCCAGCAGCTTAGCGAGGGGGCTAGTAACCCCGGATACGCAGTATTTT.

The genes are TRBV25-1 and TRBJ1-1; D gene unclear. CDR3 length equals 13 residues. Germline V gives CDR1 MGHDK, CDR2 SYGVNS. Trimming took 7 bases from V and 6 from J, leaving 15 bases between them. The CDR3 DNA sequence: TGTGCCAGCAACCCCCTCGGGAGGGCTGAAGCTTTCTTT. As protein: CASNPLGRAEAFF.

The chain couples TRBV6-5 to TRBJ2-1, with a possible D match to TRBD2 (7 bases). The germline V and J ends were trimmed by 2 bases and 2 bases, with 19 bases remaining between them. Germline V gives CDR1 MNHEY, CDR2 SVGAGI. CDR3 size: 18 residues. The CDR3, as DNA: TGTGCCAGCAGTTACGGGGGGGACAACAAGGGGGCCTACAATGAGCAGTTCTTC. Protein sequence: CASSYGGDNKGAYNEQFF.

The J gene is TRBJ2-1, the V gene TRBV9; 9 nucleotides match TRBD2. The CDR3 has 16 amino acids. The germline V gene has CDR1 SGDLS and CDR2 YYNGEE. The V segment lost 2 bases and the J segment 3 bases; nucleotides outside the gene matches: 6. The CDR3 nucleotides read TGTGCCAGCAGCGTCCCCAGAGCGGGGGGCTACAATGAGCAGTTCTTC. This encodes CASSVPRAGGYNEQFF.

This clonotype was detected ten times or more. This sequence joins TRBV6-2 or TRBV6-3 and TRBJ2-1; TRBD1 matches 7 bases. The CDR3 runs 14 residues. The V gene's germline CDR1 is MNHEY and CDR2 SVGEGT. The V gene end was trimmed by 7 bases and the J gene end by 4 bases; junction bases not matched to a gene: 7. CDR3 in amino acids: CASTFGDSYNEQFF. DNA for the CDR3: TGTGCCAGCACCTTTGGGGACAGTTACAATGAGCAGTTCTTC.

The CDR3 protein is CASMDGYSYNEQFF. DNA for the CDR3: TGTGCCAGCATGGACGGGTACTCCTACAATGAGCAGTTCTTC. The genes are TRBV6-1 and TRBJ2-1; D remains unclear. V lost 7 bases and J 0 bases, leaving 10 bases between the germline ends. Germline V gives CDR1 MNHNS, CDR2 SASEGT. The CDR3 spans 14 residues.

There are a few counts of this clonotype. This chain connects TRBV7-9 to TRBJ2-3, with D possibly being TRBD2 (5 bases). Looked up from germline, CDR1 is SEHNR and CDR2 is FQNEAQ (reference sequence). V shed 4 bases and J shed 4 bases, with 9 bases lying between them. The CDR3 spans 13 residues. The CDR3 bases are TGTGCCAGCAGCTGGACTGATGCAGATACGCAGTATTTT. Translation: CASSWTDADTQYF.

This clonotype turned up a few times. J is TRBJ1-2 and V is TRBV7-8; 7 bases fit TRBD1. The ends lost 3 bases at V and 1 base at J; junction bases unmatched: 14. CDR1 and CDR2 from the germline V gene are SGHVS and FQNEAQ. The CDR3 has 18 amino acids. The CDR3 spells CASSFLYWGQTDNYGYTF. CDR3 DNA sequence: TGTGCCAGCAGCTTCCTCTATTGGGGACAGACCGATAACTATGGCTACACCTTC.

This sequence joins TRBV2 and TRBJ1-1; D is uncertain. Trimming removed 6 bases at V and 1 base at J, with 9 bases between. Germline V lookup: CDR1 SNHLY, CDR2 FYNNEI. This CDR3 region has 13 residues. The DNA for the CDR3 is TGTGCCAGCAGCCTTCGGTGGAACACTGAAGCTTTCTTT. Translation: CASSLRWNTEAFF.

This chain links TRBV29-1 with TRBJ1-4; TRBD1 matches 10 bases. V was pared by 6 bases and J by 6 bases, with 4 bases of the junction left unmatched. The CDR3 spans 13 residues. In germline, CDR1 is SQVTM, CDR2 ANQGSEA. Here the CDR3 DNA reads TGCAGCGTCGGGACAGGGGATTATGAAAAACTGTTTTTT. This translates into CSVGTGDYEKLFF.

CDR3 sequence reads: CASSFGGSGKTQYF. DNA for the CDR3: TGTGCCAGCAGCTTCGGAGGGAGTGGAAAGACCCAGTACTTC. This sequence joins TRBV5-6 and TRBJ2-5; tentative D call: TRBD2 (6 bases). Germline V gives CDR1 SGHDT, CDR2 YYEEEE. This CDR3 is built from 14 residues. Trimming pared 2 bases from V and 6 bases from J, leaving 14 bases between.

This clonotype turned up a few times. V is TRBV6-6 and J is TRBJ1-4; 10 bases line up with TRBD1. The CDR3 spans 14 residues. Germline V gene lookup returns CDR1 MNHNY and CDR2 SVGAGI (reference sequence). Trimming at V came to 7 bases and at J to 5 bases, leaving 4 bases not matched to a gene. In DNA, the CDR3 is TGTGCCAGCACTAGGGACAGGGGAAATGAAAAACTGTTTTTT. Protein: CASTRDRGNEKLFF.

The genes are TRBV5-5 and TRBJ2-7; D may be TRBD1 or TRBD2 (6 bases each). The CDR3 spans 19 residues. Trimming removed 1 base at V and 4 bases at J, with 27 bases between. Germline V CDR1 and CDR2: SGHKS, YYEKEE (reference sequence). The CDR3 nucleotides are TGTGCCAGCAGCTTGAGTGGTGGGGGGCCAAGGTTCAGAAGGTACGAGCAGTACTTC. It encodes CASSLSGGGPRFRRYEQYF. The full variable domain, rest sourced from reference TRBV5-5 and TRBJ2-7, is DAGVTQSPTHLIKTRGQQVTLRCSPISGHKSVSWYQQVLGQGPQFIFQYYEKEERGRGNFPDRFSARQFPNYSSELNVNALLLGDSALYLCASSLSGGGPRFRRYEQYFGPGTRLTVT.

The chain is built from TRBV11-2 and TRBJ1-5; no clear D. Germline assignment: CDR1 SGHAT and CDR2 FQNNGV. The CDR3 is 14 residues long. V shed 5 bases and J shed 0 bases, with 8 bases lying between them. In DNA form, the CDR3 reads TGTGCCAGCAGCAAGGATAATAGCAATCAGCCCCAGCATTTT. It translates to CASSKDNSNQPQHF.

This clonotype occurred a few times. This rearrangement joins TRBV6-5 to TRBJ1-2, with no clear D. Germline values: CDR1 MNHEY, CDR2 SVGAGI. The CDR3 has 14 amino acids. The V end was cut by 2 bases, the J end by 6 bases, with 13 bases between. CDR3 in amino acids: CASSYLYSFNGYTF. CDR3 sequence (DNA): TGTGCCAGCAGTTACCTCTACAGCTTTAATGGCTACACCTTC.

This clonotype was seen at least ten times. This chain joins TRBV7-2 and TRBJ2-7, with D possibly TRBD2 on 5 matching bases. Germline V CDR1 and CDR2: SGHTA, FQGNSA. Trimming removed 2 bases from V and 3 bases from J, with 8 bases in between. The CDR3 is made up of 13 amino acids. In DNA, the CDR3 is TGTGCCAGCAGCTTACCGGGATACTACGAGCAGTACGTC. The encoded protein is CASSLPGYYEQYV.

This clonotype has more than one count but fewer than ten. The chain uses TRBV7-6 and TRBJ2-7; maybe TRBD1 (6 bases). The CDR3 runs to 14 residues. The germline V gene has CDR1 SGHVS and CDR2 FNYEAQ. V was pared by 4 bases and J by 2 bases, with 12 bases between. CDR3 sequence: CASSSAEGAYEQYV. The CDR3 DNA is TGTGCCAGCAGCTCCGCCGAGGGGGCCTACGAGCAGTACGTC.